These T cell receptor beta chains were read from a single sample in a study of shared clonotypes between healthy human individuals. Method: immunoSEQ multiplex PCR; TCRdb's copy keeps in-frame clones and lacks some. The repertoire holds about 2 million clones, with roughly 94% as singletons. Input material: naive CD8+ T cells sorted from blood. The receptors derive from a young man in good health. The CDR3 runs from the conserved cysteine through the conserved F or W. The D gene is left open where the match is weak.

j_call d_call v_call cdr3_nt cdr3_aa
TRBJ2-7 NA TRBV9 TGTGCCAGCAGCGTAGGAGGAAACAGTTACGAGCAGTACTTC CASSVGGNSYEQYF
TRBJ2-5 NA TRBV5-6 TGTGCCAGCAGCTTGCGGAACCAAGAGACCCAGTACTTC CASSLRNQETQYF
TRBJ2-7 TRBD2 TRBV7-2 TGTGCCAGCAGCTTAGTACTCGCGGGAGAGGACGAGCAGTACTTC CASSLVLAGEDEQYF
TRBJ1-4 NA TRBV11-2 TGTGCCAGCAGCTTAGGCAGCTTGGATGAAAAACTGTTTTTT CASSLGSLDEKLFF
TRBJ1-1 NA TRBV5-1 TGCGCCAGCAGCTTCTGGGGCGCGGGCACTGAAGCTTTCTTT CASSFWGAGTEAFF
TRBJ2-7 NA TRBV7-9 TGTGCCAGCAGCTTAAAGTCCCAGGCCTACGAGCAGTACTTC CASSLKSQAYEQYF
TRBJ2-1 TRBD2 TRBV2 TGTGCCAACCCCGAGCGGGATAGCCCCTACAATGAGCAGTTCTTC CANPERDSPYNEQFF
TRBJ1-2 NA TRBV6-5 TGTGCCAGCAGTTACTCAAGTTCTAACTATGGCTACACCTTC CASSYSSSNYGYTF
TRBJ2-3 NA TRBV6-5 TGTGCCAGCAGTTATGGTACAGATACGCAGTATTTT CASSYGTDTQYF
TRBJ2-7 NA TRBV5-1 TGCGCCAGCAGCTTGGTTCTTGGTGACGAGCAGTACTTC CASSLVLGDEQYF
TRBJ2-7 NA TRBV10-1 TGCGCCAGCAGTGACCCCAGCTCCTACGAGCAGTACTTC CASSDPSSYEQYF